What follows are 13 T cell receptor beta chains derived from one specimen sequenced in a study of T cell responses to AZD1222 COVID-19 vaccine. Clones were sequenced by immunoSEQ multiplex PCR, and TCRdb holds only the in-frame ones, with some missing. The sample contains 100,000 to 150,000 clones, around 94% of which appear only once. The sequenced sample was peripheral blood, obtained on day 0 of AZD1222 vaccination. The receptors were gathered from an adult in good health.

The V and J genes are TRBV28 and TRBJ2-3; 8 bases map to TRBD2. Trimming removed 5 bases from V and 5 bases from J; junction bases left unmatched: 6. This CDR3 is 14 amino acids long. Looked up from germline, CDR1 is MDHEN and CDR2 is SYDVKM. The CDR3 protein is CASSPGGGKDTQYF. The CDR3 DNA reads as TGTGCCAGCAGTCCCGGCGGGGGGAAAGATACGCAGTATTTT.

This rearrangement joins TRBV15 to TRBJ1-5; possible D gene TRBD1, 5 bases. Per germline, CDR1 LNHNV and CDR2 YYDKDF (reference sequence). V was shortened by 0 bases and J by 7 bases, with 10 bases between the two germline ends. This CDR3 has 14 residues. The CDR3 here is CATSREGWDQPQHF. CDR3 sequence (DNA): TGTGCCACCAGCAGAGAAGGATGGGACCAGCCCCAGCATTTT.

The chain recombines TRBV16 with TRBJ2-7; the D gene is possibly TRBD1 (5 bases). The CDR3 is made up of 14 amino acids. V lost 7 bases, J lost 2 bases, and 15 bases lay in between. CDR1 and CDR2 (germline): KGHSY, FQNENV. The CDR3 loop is CASNERGEAYEQYF. The CDR3 region has the DNA TGTGCCAGCAACGAAAGGGGCGAGGCCTACGAGCAGTACTTC.

This clone showed up just a few times. The chain employs TRBV3-1 (or the pseudogene TRBV3-2) and TRBJ2-1; tentatively, D is TRBD2 (6 bases). Trimming took off 1 base at V and 0 bases at J, with 7 bases between the two ends. The CDR3 runs to 15 residues. Germline-derived CDR1 and CDR2 are LGHDT and YNNKEL (reference sequence). The chain's CDR3 is CASSQGGNSYNEQFF. The CDR3 DNA follows: TGTGCCAGCAGCCAAGGCGGGAACTCCTACAATGAGCAGTTCTTC.

This chain links TRBV7-8 with TRBJ1-1; TRBD1 might be the D (6 bases). In germline, CDR1 is SGHVS, CDR2 FQNEAQ. The germline V and J ends were trimmed by 5 bases and 4 bases, with 23 bases remaining between them. The CDR3 runs 17 residues. The DNA of the CDR3 is TGTGCCAGCAGCATACAGGGTCTAATCGGCTCTCGCACTGAAGCTTTCTTT. Translated, it gives CASSIQGLIGSRTEAFF.

The J gene is TRBJ2-5, the V gene TRBV30; weak D call: TRBD1 (6 bases). The V end was cut by 7 bases, the J end by 5 bases, with 17 bases between. Germline V gene lookup returns CDR1 GTSNPN and CDR2 SVGIG (reference sequence). CDR3 length equals 13 residues. The CDR3 nucleotides are TGTGCCTTTTCTCGGGACATCGGGGAGACCCAGTACTTC. Amino acid sequence: CAFSRDIGETQYF. Together with reference TRBV30 and TRBJ2-5, the CDR3 gives the full variable domain: SQTIHQWPATLVQPVGSPLSLECTVEGTSNPNLYWYRQAAGRGLQLLFYSVGIGQISSEVPQNLSASRPQDRQFILSSKKLLLSDSGFYLCAFSRDIGETQYFGPGTRLLVL.

Only one count was recorded for this clone. J is TRBJ2-3 and V is TRBV28, with 7 bases that match TRBD2. The CDR3 runs 14 residues. After removal of 4 bases from V and 1 base from J, the junction contained 2 bases not matched to a gene. Germline V gives CDR1 MDHEN, CDR2 SYDVKM. This chain's CDR3 is CASSSGGRTDTQYF. The CDR3 region has the DNA TGTGCCAGCAGTTCGGGGGGTCGCACAGATACGCAGTATTTT. The full variable domain, completed using reference TRBV28 and TRBJ2-3, is DVKVTQSSRYLVKRTGEKVFLECVQDMDHENMFWYRQDPGLGLRLIYFSYDVKMKEKGDIPEGYSVSREKKERFSLILESASTNQTSMYLCASSSGGRTDTQYFGPGTRLTVL.

V usage is TRBV29-1 and J usage is TRBJ2-7, with 7 bases matching TRBD2. CDR3 length: 11 amino acids. Germline lookup yields CDR1 SQVTM and CDR2 ANQGSEA. The J segment lost 3 bases and the V segment lost 6 bases, leaving 2 bases of the junction unmatched. In nucleotides, the CDR3 is TGCAGCGTCAGGACTAGCTACGAGCAGTACTTC. Its translation: CSVRTSYEQYF.

This chain joins TRBV12-3 or TRBV12-4 and TRBJ2-1; no clear D. V was clipped by 6 bases and J by 4 bases, with 10 bases between them. The CDR3 has 13 amino acids. This CDR3 reads CASRYELYNEQFF. The CDR3 DNA is TGTGCCAGCAGATATGAACTTTACAATGAGCAGTTCTTC.

J is TRBJ1-2 and V is TRBV2; 7 bases align to TRBD1. The CDR3 sequence is 14 residues long. With V trimmed by 2 bases and J by 4 bases, 4 bases remained unmatched. The germline V gene has CDR1 SNHLY and CDR2 FYNNEI. The CDR3 bases are TGTGCCAGCAGTGAACGACAGGGCGCCTATGGCTACACCTTC. Its translation: CASSERQGAYGYTF.

The V and J genes are TRBV4-1 and TRBJ1-6; the match to TRBD1 covers 9 bases. The V and J ends lost 5 bases and 7 bases, in that order; junction bases with no gene match: 6. The CDR3 has 15 amino acids. CDR1 MGHRA and CDR2 YSYEKL come from the germline V gene. CDR3 nucleotides: TGCGCCAGCAGCGTCTCTGGGACAGGGAATTCACCCCTCCACTTT. It codes for CASSVSGTGNSPLHF.

This rearrangement joins TRBV28 to TRBJ2-4; the D is unclear. Germline CDR1 reads MDHEN; CDR2 reads SYDVKM. V was clipped by 0 bases and J by 9 bases, with 9 bases between them. CDR3 length: 13 residues. This CDR3 reads CASSLWTPGIQYF. In DNA form, the CDR3 reads TGTGCCAGCAGTTTATGGACGCCCGGCATTCAGTACTTC.

The genes are TRBV30 and TRBJ1-1; D gene uncertain. The germline gives CDR1 GTSNPN, CDR2 SVGIG (reference sequence). This CDR3 contains 12 residues. V was cut by 3 bases and J by 1 base, with 6 bases left in between. The CDR3, as DNA: TGTGCCTGGAGGGAGACGAACACTGAAGCTTTCTTT. Translated: CAWRETNTEAFF.